The present T cell receptor beta chain was sequenced within a study of Tregs in tolerant kidney transplant recipients. Produced via immunoSEQ multiplex PCR; TCRdb's table is partial and in-frame only. There are roughly 48,000 clones in the sample, with 0.7% to 0.95% held by the top ten. The CDR3 is 11 amino acids. The germline gives CDR1 DFQATT, CDR2 SNEGSKA (reference sequence). The V end lost 7 bases, the J end lost 4 bases, and 11 bases lay between the germline ends. CD4+CD25+CD127- Tregs, CD4+CD25- non-Tregs, CD4 and CD8 cells were sorted. Overall study findings and caveats: The small number of patients limits these findings pending further validation.

About this clone itself: Its antigen is not identified. The CDR3 end is not reached by the read, which stops 3 residues before it; the germline J gene fills it in.

The source is a human donor who received a combined kidney and bone marrow transplant. The sample was CD4+ T cells from blood, taken before the transplant. The chain has TRBV20-1 and TRBJ2-7; TRBD2 is a possible D gene (5 bases). The CDR3 sequence is CSVARAYEQYF. CDR3 DNA, as far as it was read: TGCAGTGTGGCGCGGGCGTACGAG.